Included here is one TCR beta chain sequence, with context. Antigen specificity is unknown. This entry belongs to a study of beta chain features in type 1 diabetes. Looking at the study overall: Patients looked much like healthy donors when it came to age, gender and cell yields. Study-level results: In all four CD4+ subsets, TCRB CDR3 length was significantly, moderately reduced in type 1 diabetes. Lower insertion and higher deletion counts appeared at VDJ junctions in type 1 diabetes patients. The study notes PCR might favor shorter templates equally in patients and controls.

The whole isolated RNA underwent reverse transcription, so sequencing captured expressed TCRB transcripts. Sequencing used immunoSEQ multiplex PCR; TCRdb keeps in-frame clones, though not all of them. This table has 280,000 or so clones, roughly 15% appearing once. Trimming took off 0 bases at V and 7 bases at J, with 8 bases between the two ends. Germline V lookup: CDR1 GTSNPN, CDR2 SVGIG (reference sequence). This CDR3 spans 12 amino acids. The chain combines TRBV30 with TRBJ2-3; unclear D gene. Material for sequencing was naive CD4+ T cells from blood. This clonotype was sampled from a young man with type 1 diabetes. The CDR3 nucleotides read TGTGCCTGGAGTGTTTTGCTAAATACGCAGTATTTT. Its protein is CAWSVLLNTQYF. Full variable domain (outside the CDR3, taken from reference TRBV30 and TRBJ2-3): SQTIHQWPATLVQPVGSPLSLECTVEGTSNPNLYWYRQAAGRGLQLLFYSVGIGQISSEVPQNLSASRPQDRQFILSSKKLLLSDSGFYLCAWSVLLNTQYFGPGTRLTVL.